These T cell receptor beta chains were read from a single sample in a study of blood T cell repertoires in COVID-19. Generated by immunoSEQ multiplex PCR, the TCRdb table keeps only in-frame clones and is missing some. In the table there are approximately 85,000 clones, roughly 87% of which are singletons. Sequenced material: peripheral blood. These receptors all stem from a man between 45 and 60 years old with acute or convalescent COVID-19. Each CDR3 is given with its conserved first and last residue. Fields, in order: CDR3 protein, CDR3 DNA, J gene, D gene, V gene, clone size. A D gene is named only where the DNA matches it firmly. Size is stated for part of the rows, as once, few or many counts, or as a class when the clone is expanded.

CDR3 protein: CASSLRGTGTNTGELFF
CDR3 DNA: TGTGCCAGCAGTCTCAGGGGAACAGGAACGAACACCGGGGAGCTGTTTTTT
J gene: TRBJ2-2
D gene: -
V gene: TRBV7-2
clone size: few

CDR3 protein: CASSLGRSSYNEQFF
CDR3 DNA: TGTGCCAGCAGTTTGGGGCGGAGCTCCTACAATGAGCAGTTCTTC
J gene: TRBJ2-1
D gene: -
V gene: TRBV27
clone size: -

CDR3 protein: CASSDLGQGGYRGQFF
CDR3 DNA: TGTGCCAGCAGTGATCTGGGACAGGGGGGGTACAGAGGGCAGTTCTTC
J gene: TRBJ2-1
D gene: TRBD1
V gene: TRBV25-1
clone size: -

CDR3 protein: CASSQAGGSNTEAFF
CDR3 DNA: TGTGCCAGCAGCCAAGCCGGAGGTTCTAACACTGAAGCTTTCTTT
J gene: TRBJ1-1
D gene: -
V gene: TRBV4-2
clone size: few

CDR3 protein: CASSQGEALAGNTGELFF
CDR3 DNA: TGTGCCAGCAGCCAAGGGGAGGCATTAGCGGGTAACACCGGGGAGCTGTTTTTT
J gene: TRBJ2-2
D gene: TRBD2
V gene: TRBV3-1/TRBV3-2
clone size: -

CDR3 protein: CAISPGQGSDTQYF
CDR3 DNA: TGTGCCATCAGCCCGGGACAGGGCTCAGATACGCAGTATTTT
J gene: TRBJ2-3
D gene: TRBD1
V gene: TRBV10-3
clone size: -

CDR3 protein: CASSIGTSYEEQYF
CDR3 DNA: TGTGCCAGTAGTATAGGGACTTCCTACGAGGAGCAGTACTTC
J gene: TRBJ2-7
D gene: -
V gene: TRBV19
clone size: -

CDR3 protein: CASSQDGLAGVRETQYF
CDR3 DNA: TGCGCCAGCAGCCAAGACGGACTAGCGGGAGTGAGAGAGACCCAGTACTTC
J gene: TRBJ2-5
D gene: TRBD2
V gene: TRBV4-1
clone size: -

CDR3 protein: CASRDTVWANQPQHF
CDR3 DNA: TGCGCCAGCAGGGACACAGTGTGGGCGAATCAGCCCCAGCATTTT
J gene: TRBJ1-5
D gene: -
V gene: TRBV10-1
clone size: few

CDR3 protein: CATSGPGGDEKLFF
CDR3 DNA: TGTGCCACCAGTGGACCGGGGGGAGATGAAAAACTGTTTTTT
J gene: TRBJ1-4
D gene: -
V gene: TRBV24-1
clone size: -

CDR3 protein: CASYPQGNSPLHF
CDR3 DNA: TGTGCCAGTTACCCTCAGGGGAATTCACCCCTCCACTTT
J gene: TRBJ1-6
D gene: -
V gene: TRBV28
clone size: -

CDR3 protein: CACRSDSYEQYF
CDR3 DNA: TGTGCCTGCCGTAGCGACTCCTACGAGCAGTACTTC
J gene: TRBJ2-7
D gene: -
V gene: TRBV6-4
clone size: -

CDR3 protein: CASSEVRGGYGYTF
CDR3 DNA: TGTGCCAGCAGTGAAGTTCGGGGAGGCTATGGCTACACCTTC
J gene: TRBJ1-2
D gene: -
V gene: TRBV2
clone size: -

CDR3 protein: CASSPSGGRETQYF
CDR3 DNA: TGTGCCAGTAGTCCGTCGGGAGGAAGAGAGACCCAGTACTTC
J gene: TRBJ2-5
D gene: TRBD2
V gene: TRBV19
clone size: -

CDR3 protein: CASSLLPGHIYGYTF
CDR3 DNA: TGTGCCAGCAGTTTATTACCGGGACACATCTATGGCTACACCTTC
J gene: TRBJ1-2
D gene: -
V gene: TRBV27
clone size: -

CDR3 protein: CASNGVGQGSSPLHF
CDR3 DNA: TGTGCCAGCAACGGGGTAGGACAGGGTAGCTCACCCCTCCACTTT
J gene: TRBJ1-6
D gene: TRBD1
V gene: TRBV6-5
clone size: -

CDR3 protein: CASSFDRLNTEAFF
CDR3 DNA: TGTGCCAGCAGTTTTGACAGGTTGAACACTGAAGCTTTCTTT
J gene: TRBJ1-1
D gene: -
V gene: TRBV28
clone size: -

CDR3 protein: CASSQDRGWPQHF
CDR3 DNA: TGCGCCAGCAGCCAAGATAGGGGGTGGCCCCAGCATTTT
J gene: TRBJ1-5
D gene: -
V gene: TRBV4-3
clone size: -

CDR3 protein: CASSLGPTLNTEAFF
CDR3 DNA: TGTGCCAGCAGCTTGGGTCCTACCCTGAACACTGAAGCTTTCTTT
J gene: TRBJ1-1
D gene: -
V gene: TRBV5-4
clone size: -

CDR3 protein: CASSPRYQGISGELFF
CDR3 DNA: TGTGCCAGCTCACCACGTTACCAGGGAATCTCCGGGGAGCTGTTTTTT
J gene: TRBJ2-2
D gene: -
V gene: TRBV18
clone size: -

CDR3 protein: CASSAISGRGTDTQYF
CDR3 DNA: TGTGCCAGCAGCGCCATCAGCGGGAGAGGCACAGATACGCAGTATTTT
J gene: TRBJ2-3
D gene: TRBD2
V gene: TRBV9
clone size: -

CDR3 protein: CASSLAGTGGVLNYGYTF
CDR3 DNA: TGTGCCAGCAGCTTGGCGGGGACAGGGGGCGTCCTTAACTATGGCTACACCTTC
J gene: TRBJ1-2
D gene: TRBD1
V gene: TRBV5-6
clone size: few

CDR3 protein: CASSLFAGTYEQYF
CDR3 DNA: TGTGCCAGCTCACTTTTCGCAGGGACCTACGAGCAGTACTTC
J gene: TRBJ2-7
D gene: -
V gene: TRBV18
clone size: -

CDR3 protein: CASSLVGQGPPARGYTF
CDR3 DNA: TGCGCCAGCAGCTTGGTCGGACAGGGGCCCCCGGCCCGTGGCTACACCTTC
J gene: TRBJ1-2
D gene: TRBD1
V gene: TRBV5-1
clone size: -

CDR3 protein: CASSYRGYTKNEQFF
CDR3 DNA: TGTGCCAGCAGTTACCGAGGATATACAAAGAATGAGCAGTTCTTC
J gene: TRBJ2-1
D gene: -
V gene: TRBV6-2/TRBV6-3
clone size: -

CDR3 protein: CASSYSGGGRNYGYTF
CDR3 DNA: TGTGCCAGCAGTTACTCCGGGGGGGGGCGGAACTATGGCTACACCTTC
J gene: TRBJ1-2
D gene: -
V gene: TRBV6-5
clone size: many

CDR3 protein: CSVVGGERDTQYF
CDR3 DNA: TGCAGCGTAGTGGGGGGGGAGCGGGATACGCAGTATTTT
J gene: TRBJ2-3
D gene: TRBD2
V gene: TRBV29-1
clone size: -

CDR3 protein: CASSLGFTGTQYF
CDR3 DNA: TGTGCCAGCAGCCTTGGTTTCACCGGTACGCAGTATTTT
J gene: TRBJ2-3
D gene: -
V gene: TRBV9
clone size: -

CDR3 protein: CASKPGQGASGNTIYF
CDR3 DNA: TGTGCCAGCAAACCGGGACAGGGGGCTAGTGGAAACACCATATATTTT
J gene: TRBJ1-3
D gene: TRBD1
V gene: TRBV28
clone size: -

CDR3 protein: CASSLRGIGEKLFF
CDR3 DNA: TGTGCCAGCAGCTTGAGGGGGATCGGTGAAAAACTGTTTTTT
J gene: TRBJ1-4
D gene: -
V gene: TRBV5-4
clone size: -

CDR3 protein: CASKRKGTGWEQFF
CDR3 DNA: TGTGCCAGCAAAAGAAAGGGGACAGGGTGGGAGCAGTTCTTC
J gene: TRBJ2-1
D gene: TRBD1
V gene: TRBV5-8
clone size: -

CDR3 protein: CASSPTPGLNREKLFF
CDR3 DNA: TGTGCCAGCAGTCCAACCCCGGGACTAAACCGTGAAAAACTGTTTTTT
J gene: TRBJ1-4
D gene: -
V gene: TRBV27
clone size: -

CDR3 protein: CASSPLSGGPTDTQYF
CDR3 DNA: TGTGCCAGCAGCCCCCTTAGCGGGGGCCCCACAGATACGCAGTATTTT
J gene: TRBJ2-3
D gene: TRBD2
V gene: TRBV7-9
clone size: -

CDR3 protein: CASSQEAGAVGYTF
CDR3 DNA: TGCGCCAGCAGCCAAGAGGCGGGGGCGGTTGGCTACACCTTC
J gene: TRBJ1-2
D gene: -
V gene: TRBV4-1
clone size: few

CDR3 protein: CASSQGLGTDTQYF
CDR3 DNA: TGCGCCAGCAGCCAAGGACTCGGCACAGATACGCAGTATTTT
J gene: TRBJ2-3
D gene: -
V gene: TRBV4-1
clone size: -